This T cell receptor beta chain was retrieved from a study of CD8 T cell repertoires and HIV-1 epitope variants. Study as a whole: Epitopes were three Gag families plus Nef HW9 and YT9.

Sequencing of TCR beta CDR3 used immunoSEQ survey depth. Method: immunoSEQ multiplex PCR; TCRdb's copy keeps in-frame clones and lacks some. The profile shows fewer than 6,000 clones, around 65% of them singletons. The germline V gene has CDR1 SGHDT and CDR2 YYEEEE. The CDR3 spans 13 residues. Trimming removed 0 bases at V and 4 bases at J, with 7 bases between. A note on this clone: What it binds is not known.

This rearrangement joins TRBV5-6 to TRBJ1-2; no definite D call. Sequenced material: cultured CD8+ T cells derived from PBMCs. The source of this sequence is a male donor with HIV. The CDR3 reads CASSLGQSYGYTF. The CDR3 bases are TGTGCCAGCAGCTTGGGCCAGAGCTATGGCTACACCTTC.